Shown below are 31 T cell receptor beta chains from a single sample sequenced in a study of T-cell reconstitution after alpha-beta-depleted transplantation in children. Unique molecular identifiers were used in preparing the TCRbeta library. MiXCR, applied by TCRdb to the PCR reads, yields one record per CDR3 protein. The sample records a few hundred thousand distinct CDR3 sequences, 9.5% to 13% being singletons. The sequenced sample was PBMCs, obtained before TCRalphabeta/CD19-depleted stem cell transplant. Receptors originate from a boy under two years old with acute myeloid leukemia, due to receive a stem cell transplant.

The V call is TRBV5-4, the J call TRBJ2-7; 10 nucleotides align to TRBD1. This CDR3 region has 15 residues. Per germline, CDR1 SGHNT and CDR2 YYREEE (reference sequence). V lost 4 bases, J lost 1 base, and 5 bases stayed unmatched. CDR3 in amino acids: CASSPGTGDSYEQYF. CDR3 nucleotides: TGTGCCAGCAGCCCCGGGACAGGGGATTCCTACGAGCAGTACTTC.

The table lists this clonotype with a few counts. The chain joins TRBV27 to TRBJ2-3; TRBD2 matches at 7 bases. The CDR3 is made up of 13 amino acids. V lost 7 bases and J lost 4; bases outside the gene matches: 5. Germline V CDR1 and CDR2: MNHEY, SMNVEV (reference sequence). The CDR3 reads CASKGRAPDTQYF. The CDR3 bases are TGTGCCAGCAAAGGGAGGGCCCCAGATACGCAGTATTTT.

This clonotype was seen more than once but under ten times. For the CDR3, the DNA is TGTGCCAGCAGACTAGCGGGGTTAGCCAAAAACATTCAGTACTTC. It specifies CASRLAGLAKNIQYF. The chain recombines TRBV2 with TRBJ2-4; 10 positions agree with TRBD2. The V gene's germline CDR1 is SNHLY and CDR2 FYNNEI. This CDR3 contains 15 residues. V gave up 6 bases and J gave up 0 bases; unmatched junction bases: 2.

Points on this clonotype: The junction departs from germline at one end; a sequencing error may be responsible. The chain employs TRBV28 and TRBJ2-5; D uncertain. The CDR3 length is 13 residues. Germline assignment: CDR1 MDHEN and CDR2 SYDVKM. The CDR3 reads CAGSVLREETQYF. CDR3 nucleotide sequence: TGTGCCGGCAGCGTCCTAAGGGAAGAGACCCAGTACTTC.

This clonotype was observed many times. The rearrangement links TRBV7-3 to TRBJ1-1, with TRBD1 identical over 7 bases. J was trimmed by 9 bases and V by 5 bases; bases with no gene match: 9. The germline V gene encodes CDR1 SGHTA and CDR2 FQGTGA. The CDR3 runs to 13 residues. The CDR3 DNA reads TGTGCCAGCAGCGAGGGGTTGGGACAGCAAGCTTTCTTT. This encodes CASSEGLGQQAFF.

On this clonotype: Possible read error: a much larger clone is one base away. The chain carries TRBV20-1 and TRBJ1-6, with 9 bases fitting TRBD1. Germline values: CDR1 DFQATT, CDR2 SNEGSKA (reference sequence). CDR3 length: 14 amino acids. The CDR3 nucleotides are TGCAGTGCTAAGGGACAGGGCCCTAATTCACCCCTCGACTTT. It encodes CSAKGQGPNSPLDF.

Ten or more counts support this clonotype. This chain uses TRBV28 with TRBJ2-7, with D possibly TRBD2 on 6 matching bases. From germline, CDR1 is MDHEN and CDR2 SYDVKM. The V end lost 1 base, the J end lost 3 bases, and 10 bases lay between the germline ends. This CDR3 comprises 14 residues. Written as DNA, the CDR3 is TGTGCCAGCAGTTTATCCGGAGGGGACTACGAGCAGTACTTC. This codes for CASSLSGGDYEQYF.

This clonotype was counted at least ten times. The chain is built from TRBV12-3 or TRBV12-4 and TRBJ2-4, with D perhaps matching TRBD2 (5 bases). V lost 5 bases, J lost 1 base, and 12 bases lay in between. There are 15 residues in the CDR3. For the CDR3, the DNA is TGTGCCAGCAGTAGCGGTACTAAGGCCAAAAACATTCAGTACTTC. The encoded protein is CASSSGTKAKNIQYF.

Comments on this clonotype: This may be a read error: a much more frequent sequence differs by one nucleotide. The chain carries TRBV24-1 and TRBJ2-3; D not certain. Germline CDR1 KGHDR, CDR2 SFDVKD. The CDR3 totals 12 residues. The chain's CDR3 is CATSDPVDTLYF. For the CDR3, the DNA is TGTGCCACCAGTGACCCCGTAGATACGCTGTATTTT.

This clonotype was seen a handful of times. A read error may account for a junction end that differs from germline. The chain is built from TRBV19 and TRBJ2-2; 7 nucleotides agree with TRBD1. Germline V CDR1 and CDR2: LNHDA, SQIVND (reference sequence). The CDR3 runs 13 residues. The CDR3 coding sequence is TGTGCCTTCCCCCCTGACAGGGATCCCGCCTTGGCATTT. This sequence encodes CAFPPDRDPALAF.

Many counts were recorded for this clonotype. The chain has TRBV7-9 and TRBJ2-2, with TRBD2 identical over 10 bases. This CDR3 has 13 residues. Germline CDR1 and CDR2: SEHNR and FQNEAQ (reference sequence). Losses at the gene ends were 9 bases for V and 6 bases for J; bases not matched to a gene: 4. CDR3 loop: CASGTSEAGELFF. CDR3 nucleotides: TGTGCCAGTGGGACTAGCGAAGCCGGGGAGCTGTTTTTT.

The sample holds many counts of this clonotype. The chain combines TRBV7-9 with TRBJ2-1; D is ambiguous. CDR3 length equals 12 residues. The ends were cut back, 4 bases at V and 10 bases at J, with 11 bases in the middle. The germline CDR1 and CDR2 sequences are SEHNR and FQNEAQ (reference sequence). CDR3 sequence (DNA): TGTGCCAGCAGCTCACAGAGCCGCGAGCAGTTCTTC. Protein: CASSSQSREQFF.

This clonotype was seen many times. The chain combines TRBV3-1 with TRBJ2-3; D uncertain. CDR3 length equals 13 residues. Per germline, CDR1 LGHDT and CDR2 YNNKEL (reference sequence). V was cut by 3 bases and J by 6 bases, with 10 bases left in between. DNA of the CDR3: TGTGCCAGCAGCCACCTTAACCCCGATACGCAGTATTTT. Translated, it gives CASSHLNPDTQYF.

This clonotype was seen at least ten times. This chain joins TRBV5-1 and TRBJ2-2; 7 positions agree with TRBD2. Looked up from germline, CDR1 is SGHRS and CDR2 is YFSETQ. The CDR3 sequence is 19 residues long. J was trimmed by 0 bases and V by 4 bases; bases with no gene match: 15. CDR3 region: CASSRQRGAGVANTGELFF. In nucleotides, the CDR3 is TGCGCCAGCAGCCGACAGCGGGGTGCCGGTGTAGCGAACACCGGGGAGCTGTTTTTT. The variable domain in full, with the rest retrieved from reference TRBV5-1 and TRBJ2-2, is KAGVTQTPRYLIKTRGQQVTLSCSPISGHRSVSWYQQTPGQGLQFLFEYFSETQRNKGNFPGRFSGRQFSNSRSEMNVSTLELGDSALYLCASSRQRGAGVANTGELFFGEGSRLTVL.

This clonotype was counted many times. J is TRBJ1-2 and V is TRBV12-3 or TRBV12-4; D gene unclear. The V gene lost 1 base and the J gene lost 1 base, with 10 bases spanning the gap. CDR3 length: 15 amino acids. Written as DNA, the CDR3 is TGTGCCAGCAGTTTAGGAAGGCGGATTAACTATGGCTACACCTTC. Translation gives CASSLGRRINYGYTF.

This clonotype came up many times. The chain uses TRBV5-6 and TRBJ2-7, with D possibly matching TRBD2 (5 bases). The CDR3 runs 14 residues. Between the trimmed V and J ends, which lost 1 base and 4 bases, there was a span of 12 bases. Germline assignment: CDR1 SGHDT and CDR2 YYEEEE. CDR3 sequence: CASSLRRPQYEQYF. CDR3 bases: TGTGCCAGCAGCTTGCGGAGGCCTCAGTACGAGCAGTACTTC.

CDR3 in DNA: TGTGCCAGCAGCTTAGTTGGGGCAGTTGGTGAGCAGTTCTTC. Translating gives CASSLVGAVGEQFF. The V and J genes are TRBV11-2 and TRBJ2-1; D is perhaps TRBD1 (5 bases). Germline-derived CDR1 and CDR2 are SGHAT and FQNNGV. This CDR3 is 14 amino acids long. V lost 1 base and J 9 bases, leaving 13 bases between the germline ends.

This clonotype has ten or more counts. The chain combines TRBV12-3 or TRBV12-4 with TRBJ1-2; 7 bases match TRBD1. The V and J ends lost 3 bases and 8 bases, in that order; junction bases with no gene match: 3. The CDR3 covers 12 residues. The CDR3 loop is CASSLGQRGYTF. In DNA form, the CDR3 reads TGTGCCAGCAGTTTGGGACAGAGGGGCTACACCTTC.

This rearrangement joins TRBV20-1 to TRBJ2-5, with D maybe TRBD2 (5 bases). Germline V gene lookup returns CDR1 DFQATT and CDR2 SNEGSKA (reference sequence). The CDR3 extends over 15 amino acids. Trimming took 0 bases from V and 3 from J, leaving 14 bases between them. The CDR3 DNA is TGCAGTGCTAGAGATGACCTCGGGGTGAAAGAGACCCAGTACTTC. This gives the protein CSARDDLGVKETQYF.

This clonotype was counted ten times or more. The chain carries TRBV7-2 and TRBJ2-3; D not certain. Germline V gene sequence: CDR1 SGHTA, CDR2 FQGNSA. This CDR3 is built from 14 residues. The V gene lost 2 bases and the J gene lost 1 base, with 7 bases spanning the gap. Here the CDR3 DNA reads TGTGCCAGCAGCTTAAGGAGCGGCACAGATACGCAGTATTTT. This encodes CASSLRSGTDTQYF.

This clonotype has a count of ten or more. The rearrangement links TRBV6-1 to TRBJ2-6; D might be TRBD1 (6 bases). V was pared by 4 bases and J by 1 base, with 14 bases between. Germline CDR1 and CDR2: MNHNS and SASEGT. The CDR3 consists of 17 residues. CDR3 region: CASSGPRGRSGANVLTF. For the CDR3, the DNA is TGTGCCAGCAGTGGTCCCAGGGGAAGGTCTGGGGCCAACGTCCTGACTTTC.

This clonotype was seen many times. This chain links TRBV20-1 with TRBJ2-5, with TRBD1 matching over 7 bases. The CDR3 consists of 11 residues. With 7 bases clipped from V and 5 bases from J, the junction kept 4 bases outside the gene matches. CDR1 is DFQATT, CDR2 SNEGSKA, per germline (reference sequence). CDR3 nucleotide sequence: TGCAGTGTCGACAGGGCTGAGACCCAGTACTTC. Translated, it gives CSVDRAETQYF.

The chain uses TRBV30 and TRBJ1-1; D unclear. The CDR3 is made up of 12 amino acids. Germline lookup yields CDR1 GTSNPN and CDR2 SVGIG (reference sequence). Trimming stripped 6 bases from V and 0 bases from J, with 8 bases between. For the CDR3, the DNA is TGTGCCTGTGCTTTTTTGAACACTGAAGCTTTCTTT. Translated: CACAFLNTEAFF.

This clonotype was counted at least ten times. V and J are TRBV11-1 and TRBJ2-7; 7 nucleotides line up with TRBD1. This CDR3 is built from 15 residues. Germline V lookup: CDR1 SGHAT, CDR2 FQDESV (reference sequence). The V gene end was trimmed by 2 bases and the J gene end by 5 bases; junction bases not matched to a gene: 9. The CDR3 nucleotides read TGTGCCAGCAGCTTATGGAAAGGGGGCTGGGACGAGCAGTACTTC. Translating it yields CASSLWKGGWDEQYF.

The chain employs TRBV20-1 and TRBJ2-7; TRBD2 might be the D (6 bases). This CDR3 spans 13 amino acids. CDR1 is DFQATT, CDR2 SNEGSKA, per germline (reference sequence). With 6 bases removed from V and 2 bases from J, the gap between germline ends came to 14 bases. Here the CDR3 reads CSAEAGRAYEQYF. Here the CDR3 DNA reads TGCAGTGCCGAAGCGGGTCGAGCCTACGAGCAGTACTTC.

Ten or more counts support this clonotype. The chain couples TRBV7-2 to TRBJ2-7; possibly TRBD2 for D (6 bases). CDR1 SGHTA and CDR2 FQGNSA come from the germline V gene. CDR3 length: 15 residues. Trimming took off 1 base at V and 2 bases at J, with 12 bases between the two ends. CDR3 loop: CASSLVEGTTYEQYF. The CDR3 nucleotides are TGTGCCAGCAGCTTAGTGGAGGGTACCACCTACGAGCAGTACTTC.

This clonotype was found many times. The chain employs TRBV12-3 or TRBV12-4 and TRBJ2-3; D is undetermined. CDR3 size: 14 residues. V shed 3 bases and J shed 3 bases, with 10 bases lying between them. CDR3 nucleotides: TGTGCCAGCAGTTTGGCCAGGCCGACAGATACGCAGTATTTT. Its protein product is CASSLARPTDTQYF.

This clonotype was seen ten or more times. The chain has TRBV5-1 and TRBJ2-1, with 7 bases lining up with TRBD1. The CDR3 is 15 residues long. CDR1 SGHRS and CDR2 YFSETQ come from the germline V gene. Losses at the gene ends were 4 bases for V and 6 bases for J; bases not matched to a gene: 10. DNA of the CDR3: TGCGCCAGCAGCCCCCGGGACAGCTTTGGCAATGAGCAGTTCTTC. It codes for CASSPRDSFGNEQFF.

This clonotype was found many times. V and J are TRBV4-2 and TRBJ2-1, with 7 bases aligning to TRBD2. Germline values: CDR1 LGHNA, CDR2 YNFKEQ. The CDR3 loop spans 19 amino acids. V was clipped by 4 bases and J by 1 base; unmatched bases: 16. CDR3 residues: CASSRLRGSGKPSYNEQFF. The CDR3 DNA follows: TGTGCCAGCAGCCGGCTAAGGGGAAGCGGGAAGCCGTCCTACAATGAGCAGTTCTTC.

The rearrangement links TRBV7-2 to TRBJ2-7; D remains unclear. From germline, CDR1 is SGHTA and CDR2 FQGNSA. CDR3 size: 13 residues. V lost 1 base, J lost 4 bases, and 8 bases lay in between. CDR3 residues: CASSLVKDYEQYF. The DNA for the CDR3 is TGTGCCAGCAGCTTAGTTAAGGATTACGAGCAGTACTTC.

There are many counts of this clonotype. The CDR3 spells CASSVGDPNTGELFF. DNA of the CDR3: TGTGCCAGCAGTGTAGGGGATCCGAACACCGGGGAGCTGTTTTTT. The genes are TRBV2 and TRBJ2-2; D is possibly TRBD1 (5 bases). Trimming took off 4 bases at V and 0 bases at J, with 9 bases between the two ends. This CDR3 comprises 15 residues. The germline gives CDR1 SNHLY, CDR2 FYNNEI. Full variable domain (missing parts from reference TRBV2 and TRBJ2-2): EPEVTQTPSHQVTQMGQEVILRCVPISNHLYFYWYRQILGQKVEFLVSFYNNEISEKSEIFDDQFSVERPDGSNFTLKIRSTKLEDSAMYFCASSVGDPNTGELFFGEGSRLTVL.